The rows below give T cell receptor beta chains drawn from one sample of a study of cytomegalovirus exposure and HLA in healthy donors. Sequenced by immunoSEQ multiplex PCR; TCRdb stores in-frame clones only, minus some. This table has approximately 150,000 clones, about three quarters appearing once. Input material: PBMCs. The receptors derive from a woman aged 40 to 50 in good health and CMV-seropositive. The CDR3 runs from the conserved cysteine through the conserved F or W. Fields, in order: D gene, clone size, V gene, J gene, CDR3 DNA, CDR3 protein. D genes are given only for firm matches. Part of the rows lack a size; the others show once, few, many or a class for expanded clones.

>.|.|TRBV19|TRBJ2-2
TGTGCCAGTAGTAGCCAGGTGAACACCGGGGAGCTGTTTTTT
CASSSQVNTGELFF
>.|.|TRBV6-5|TRBJ2-7
TGTGCCAGCAGTTACCTAGGGGCTTCCTCCTACGAGCAGTACTTC
CASSYLGASSYEQYF
>TRBD1|once|TRBV30|TRBJ1-4
TGTGCCTGGAGCACAGGGGGCGGTTATGAAAAACTGTTTTTT
CAWSTGGGYEKLFF
>.|.|TRBV9|TRBJ1-1
TGTGCCAGCAGCCCCCGGGGGGAGGGGACTGAAGCTTTCTTT
CASSPRGEGTEAFF
>.|.|TRBV11-2|TRBJ1-2
TGTGCCAGCAGCTTAGAAGCGGGGTCGAGATCATTCTATGGCTACACCTTC
CASSLEAGSRSFYGYTF
>.|.|TRBV29-1|TRBJ2-6
TGCAGCGTTGAAGAACCCCCGGGGCGGGACAACGTCCTGACTTTC
CSVEEPPGRDNVLTF
>TRBD1|once|TRBV30|TRBJ2-2
TGTGCCAGTGGGACAGGGCAGACCGGGGAGCTGTTTTTT
CASGTGQTGELFF
>.|.|TRBV4-3|TRBJ1-3
TGCGCCAGCAGCCAGCGCCAGACAGGAAGCTCTGGAAACACCATATATTTT
CASSQRQTGSSGNTIYF
>.|.|TRBV4-2|TRBJ1-3
TGTGCCAGCAGCCAAGCCATCGGGGACACTGGAAACACCATATATTTT
CASSQAIGDTGNTIYF
>.|.|TRBV5-1|TRBJ1-2
TGCGCCAGCAGCTTGACGTCGAGAGAAGGCTACACCTTC
CASSLTSREGYTF
>.|.|TRBV6-1|TRBJ2-7
TGTGCCAGCAGTCGCCCCGGGGGAACCTACGAGCAGTACTTC
CASSRPGGTYEQYF
>TRBD1|.|TRBV2|TRBJ1-1
TGTGCCAGCAGCGGCTCCACAGGGGGCACTGAAGCTTTCTTT
CASSGSTGGTEAFF
>TRBD1|.|TRBV5-1|TRBJ1-1
TGCGCCAGCAGGGGGGGACAGGGCTTTGGGACCACTGAAGCTTTCTTT
CASRGGQGFGTTEAFF
>.|.|TRBV5-6|TRBJ2-7
TGTGCCAGCAGCCTACAGAGCTACGAGCAGTACTTC
CASSLQSYEQYF
>TRBD1|few|TRBV7-2|TRBJ2-7
TGTGCCAGCAGCCGGGACAGCCACTCCTACGAGCAGTACTTC
CASSRDSHSYEQYF
>TRBD2|.|TRBV6-6|TRBJ2-5
TGTGCCAGCAGTTCGGCGGGGGTTATCGAGACCCAGTACTTC
CASSSAGVIETQYF
>.|.|TRBV15|TRBJ2-1
TGTGCCACCAGCAGAGATCTCCTGAGTAGCGCTAGTGAGCAGTTCTTC
CATSRDLLSSASEQFF
>.|.|TRBV28|TRBJ1-1
TGTGCCAGCAGCCTCTGGGGGGGGAACACTGAAGCTTTCTTT
CASSLWGGNTEAFF
>.|.|TRBV10-3|TRBJ1-1
TGTGCCATCAGGGGGGGTGTTGAAGCTTTCTTT
CAIRGGVEAFF
>TRBD1|few|TRBV5-6|TRBJ1-4
TGTGCCAGCAGCTTAGGACAGGACAATGAAAAACTGTTTTTT
CASSLGQDNEKLFF
>.|.|TRBV5-1|TRBJ2-7
TGCGCCAGCAGCCCGTCGTCCTACGAGCAGTACTTC
CASSPSSYEQYF
>TRBD1|.|TRBV7-3|TRBJ2-2
TGTGCCAGCAGGCCCGGGACAGGCCTCACCGGGGAGCTGTTTTTT
CASRPGTGLTGELFF
>.|few|TRBV7-6|TRBJ2-3
TGTGCCAGCAGCGGAGGGGGGGGGTACACAGATACGCAGTATTTT
CASSGGGGYTDTQYF
>.|.|TRBV7-2|TRBJ2-3
TGTGCCAGCAGCTTAGTAAGGCAGGCTCCCTCTTCCACAGATACGCAGTATTTT
CASSLVRQAPSSTDTQYF
>TRBD1|.|TRBV6-1|TRBJ1-3
TGTGCCAGCAGTGAATCAGGGGGGGGAAACACCATATATTTT
CASSESGGGNTIYF
>TRBD1|.|TRBV15|TRBJ1-5
TGTGCCACCAGCCCGACAGGGGAAAATAGCAATCAGCCCCAGCATTTT
CATSPTGENSNQPQHF
>.|.|TRBV5-1|TRBJ2-1
TGCGCCAGCAGCTCCACGGTTTGGATACAGGGTGCATCTGAAGATGAGCAGTTCTTC
CASSSTVWIQGASEDEQFF
>TRBD1|.|TRBV9|TRBJ1-3
TGTGCCAGCAGCGTAGATCCGGGACAGGGGGTGCGAAACACCATATATTTT
CASSVDPGQGVRNTIYF
>TRBD2|.|TRBV2|TRBJ2-3
TGTGCCAGCACCAGCGGGGGGACAACAGATACGCAGTATTTT
CASTSGGTTDTQYF
>.|.|TRBV30|TRBJ1-1
TGTGCCTGGAGTGTACCGGGGAACACTGAAGCTTTCTTT
CAWSVPGNTEAFF
>TRBD1|.|TRBV9|TRBJ2-2
TGTGCCAGCACGGGACAGGGTCGACGGGAGCTGTTTTTT
CASTGQGRRELFF
>.|.|TRBV19|TRBJ1-1
TGTGCCAGTAGTGCCCAGAGGGCGGGGACTGAAGCTTTCTTT
CASSAQRAGTEAFF
>TRBD2|few|TRBV5-4|TRBJ2-5
TGTGCCAGCAGCGCCCAAAGGGGAGCGGGGGGTGAGCAAGAGACCCAGTACTTC
CASSAQRGAGGEQETQYF
>.|.|TRBV9|TRBJ2-3
TGTGCCAGCAGCGTAGAGACCGAGGGTACGCAGTATTTT
CASSVETEGTQYF
>.|.|TRBV5-4|TRBJ2-1
TGTGCCAGCAGCTTACAGGGTTATCAGGGCAATGAGCAGTTCTTC
CASSLQGYQGNEQFF
>TRBD2|.|TRBV9|TRBJ2-7
TGTGCCAGCAGCCCGGGGGGCTACGAGCAGTACTTC
CASSPGGYEQYF
>TRBD1|.|TRBV29-1|TRBJ1-2
TGCAGCGTTGGACAGGGACTCGCGCACTATGGCTACACCTTC
CSVGQGLAHYGYTF
>TRBD1|.|TRBV7-2|TRBJ1-2
TGTGCCAGCAGCTTACAGGGGGCCCTGACCTATGGCTACACCTTC
CASSLQGALTYGYTF
>.|.|TRBV19|TRBJ1-5
TGTGCCAGTAGTACCGGAACGGGTTGGCAGCCCCAGCATTTT
CASSTGTGWQPQHF
>TRBD2|.|TRBV7-2|TRBJ2-1
TGTGCCAGCAGCTCCGGGACTACCATTACCCACAATGAGCAGTTCTTC
CASSSGTTITHNEQFF
>.|few|TRBV7-2|TRBJ2-1
TGTGCCAGCAGCTTTAGCGGAGGTATACAATGGGAGCAGTTCTTC
CASSFSGGIQWEQFF
>.|.|TRBV9|TRBJ2-2
TGTGCCAGCAGCTTACGACAGGACTCCGGGGAGCTGTTTTTT
CASSLRQDSGELFF
>TRBD1|once|TRBV6-1|TRBJ1-2
TGTGCCAGCAGTGTTGGGACAGCCGCTCTTTATGGCTACACCTTC
CASSVGTAALYGYTF
>.|.|TRBV27|TRBJ1-2
TGTGCCAGCGGCGGGGCTCGCCTATCTAACTATGGCTACACCTTC
CASGGARLSNYGYTF
>.|.|TRBV29-1|TRBJ1-1
TGCAGCAGCTCGGCGGAGGCGGGCACTGAAGCTTTCTTT
CSSSAEAGTEAFF
>TRBD2|once|TRBV11-2|TRBJ2-5
TGTGCCAGCAGGAATCGAGCGGGACAAGAGACCCAGTACTTC
CASRNRAGQETQYF
>.|.|TRBV30|TRBJ1-1
TGTGCCTGGAGTGTCGGTGGGGGGTTCACTGAAGCTTTCTTT
CAWSVGGGFTEAFF
>TRBD1|.|TRBV5-4|TRBJ1-2
TGTGCCAGCAGCCTACAGGGGGTACCCTATGGCTACACCTTC
CASSLQGVPYGYTF
>.|.|TRBV5-6|TRBJ2-2
TGTGCCAGCAGCTCCGGGACTTGGCCGTTGCGGGAGCTGTTTTTT
CASSSGTWPLRELFF
>.|.|TRBV19|TRBJ1-2
TGTGCCAGTAAGGGCACAGGGTTTTATGGCTACACCTTC
CASKGTGFYGYTF
>TRBD1|.|TRBV15|TRBJ2-2
TGTGCCACCAGCAGAGCTATCCGGGACAGGGGTATTGGGGAGCTGTTTTTT
CATSRAIRDRGIGELFF
>.|.|TRBV9|TRBJ2-5
TGTGCCAGCAGCGTAGAAGTGGGGGGAGAGACCCAGTACTTC
CASSVEVGGETQYF
>TRBD1|.|TRBV5-6|TRBJ2-1
TGTGCCAGCAGCTTGCGGCCCGGGACAGGCCCCTCTAATGAGCAGTTCTTC
CASSLRPGTGPSNEQFF
>TRBD2|.|TRBV6-1|TRBJ2-5
TGTGCCAGCGGACTAGCGGGGGGGTGGGAGACCCAGTACTTC
CASGLAGGWETQYF
>.|.|TRBV2|TRBJ2-1
TGTGCCAGCAGGCTCGGACCTGGGGCCAACAATGAGCAGTTCTTC
CASRLGPGANNEQFF
>.|.|TRBV28|TRBJ2-2
TGTGCCAGCAGTTACGGGGGAGCCGGGGAGCTGTTTTTT
CASSYGGAGELFF
>.|.|TRBV2|TRBJ2-1
TGTGCCAGCACCCCCGTGGGCAGAGTTCAGTTCTTC
CASTPVGRVQFF
>TRBD2|.|TRBV4-2|TRBJ2-1
TGTGCCAGCAGCCAAGTTGGCTTCGTCACTAGCGGGGGGGAACGATACAATGAGCAGTTCTTC
CASSQVGFVTSGGERYNEQFF
>TRBD2|.|TRBV11-3|TRBJ2-2
TGTGCCAGCAGCCTCATAGCGGGGGAAGAGGGCGGGGAGCTGTTTTTT
CASSLIAGEEGGELFF
>TRBD2|.|TRBV27|TRBJ2-1
TGTGCCAGCAGAGGAGCGGGGGTAGCCGACAATGAGCAGTTCTTC
CASRGAGVADNEQFF